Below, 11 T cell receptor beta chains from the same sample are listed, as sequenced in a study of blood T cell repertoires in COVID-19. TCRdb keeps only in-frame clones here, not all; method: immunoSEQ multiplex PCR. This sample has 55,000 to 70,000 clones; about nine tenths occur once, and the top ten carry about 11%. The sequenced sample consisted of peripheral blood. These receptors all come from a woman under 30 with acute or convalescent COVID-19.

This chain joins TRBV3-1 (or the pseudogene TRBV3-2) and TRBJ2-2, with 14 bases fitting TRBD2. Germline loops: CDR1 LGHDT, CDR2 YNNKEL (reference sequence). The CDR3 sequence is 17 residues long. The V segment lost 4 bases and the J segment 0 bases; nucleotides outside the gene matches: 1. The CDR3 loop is CASSRTSGGSNTGELFF. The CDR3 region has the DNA TGTGCCAGCAGCCGGACTAGCGGGGGGTCGAACACCGGGGAGCTGTTTTTT.

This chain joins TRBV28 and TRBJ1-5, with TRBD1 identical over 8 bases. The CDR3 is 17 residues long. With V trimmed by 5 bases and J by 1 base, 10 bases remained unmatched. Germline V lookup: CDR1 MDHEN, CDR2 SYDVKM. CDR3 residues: CASSRLRGLGSNQPQHF. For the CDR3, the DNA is TGTGCCAGCAGTCGGCTCAGGGGGCTCGGGAGCAATCAGCCCCAGCATTTT.

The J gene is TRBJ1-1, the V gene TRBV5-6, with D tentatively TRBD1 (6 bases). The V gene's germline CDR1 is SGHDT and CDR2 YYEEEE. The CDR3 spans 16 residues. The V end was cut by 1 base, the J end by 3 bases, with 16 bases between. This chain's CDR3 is CASSLTGLGRDTEAFF. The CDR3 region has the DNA TGTGCCAGCAGCTTGACAGGGCTTGGTAGGGACACTGAAGCTTTCTTT.

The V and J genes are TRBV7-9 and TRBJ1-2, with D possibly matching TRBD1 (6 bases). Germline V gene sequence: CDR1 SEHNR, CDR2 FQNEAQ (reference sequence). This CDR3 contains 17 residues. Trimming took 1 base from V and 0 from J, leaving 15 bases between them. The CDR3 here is CASSLVPGALANYGYTF. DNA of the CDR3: TGTGCCAGCAGCTTAGTCCCAGGGGCGCTGGCTAACTATGGCTACACCTTC.

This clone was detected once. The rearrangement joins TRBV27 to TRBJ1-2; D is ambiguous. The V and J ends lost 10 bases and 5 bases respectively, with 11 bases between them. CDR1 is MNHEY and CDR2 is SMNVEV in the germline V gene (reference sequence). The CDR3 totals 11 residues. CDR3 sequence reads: CATGGSYGYTF. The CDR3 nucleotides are TGTGCCACAGGAGGCAGTTATGGCTACACCTTC.

In nucleotides, the CDR3 is TGTGCCAGTAGCGCCTCTTCTAGGCAGCAAGAGACCCAGTACTTC. It encodes CASSASSRQQETQYF. The V call is TRBV19, the J call TRBJ2-5; the D is unclear. V was shortened by 6 bases and J by 2 bases, with 16 bases between the two germline ends. The CDR3 has 15 residues. The germline gives CDR1 LNHDA, CDR2 SQIVND (reference sequence).

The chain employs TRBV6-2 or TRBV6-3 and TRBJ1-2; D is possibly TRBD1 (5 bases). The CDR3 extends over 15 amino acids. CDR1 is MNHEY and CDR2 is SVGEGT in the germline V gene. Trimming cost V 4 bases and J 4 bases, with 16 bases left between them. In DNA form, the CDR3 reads TGTGCCAGCAGTTTACTAAAGCAGGGAGGCTATGGCTACACCTTC. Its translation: CASSLLKQGGYGYTF.

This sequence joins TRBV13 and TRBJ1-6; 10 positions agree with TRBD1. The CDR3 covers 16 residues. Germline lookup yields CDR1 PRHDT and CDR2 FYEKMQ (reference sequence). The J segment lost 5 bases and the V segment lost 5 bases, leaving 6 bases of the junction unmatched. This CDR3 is CASSTRTGGNNSPLHF. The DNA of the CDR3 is TGTGCCAGCAGCACCCGGACAGGGGGAAATAATTCACCCCTCCACTTT.

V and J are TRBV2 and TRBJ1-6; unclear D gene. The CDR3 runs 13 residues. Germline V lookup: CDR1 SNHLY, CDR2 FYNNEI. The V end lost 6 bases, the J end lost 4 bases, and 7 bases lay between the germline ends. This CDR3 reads CASRRDYNSPLHF. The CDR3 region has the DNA TGTGCCAGCAGGCGAGATTATAATTCACCCCTCCACTTT.

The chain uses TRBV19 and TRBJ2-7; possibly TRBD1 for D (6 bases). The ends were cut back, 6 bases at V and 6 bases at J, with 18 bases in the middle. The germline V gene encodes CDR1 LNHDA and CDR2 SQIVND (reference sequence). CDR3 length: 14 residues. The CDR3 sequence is CASRAVSGVSEQYF. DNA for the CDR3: TGTGCCAGTAGGGCCGTGTCAGGGGTAAGCGAGCAGTACTTC.

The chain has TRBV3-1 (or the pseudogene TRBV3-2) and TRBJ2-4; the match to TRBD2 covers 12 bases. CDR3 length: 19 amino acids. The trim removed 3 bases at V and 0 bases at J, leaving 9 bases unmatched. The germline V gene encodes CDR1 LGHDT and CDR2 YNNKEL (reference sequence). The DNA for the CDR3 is TGTGCCAGCAGCCACGAGTGGGGACTAGCGGGTTTAGCCAAAAACATTCAGTACTTC. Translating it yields CASSHEWGLAGLAKNIQYF.